Here is one T cell receptor beta chain with its context. Losses at the gene ends were 8 bases for V and 5 bases for J; bases not matched to a gene: 6. In germline, CDR1 is MNHEY, CDR2 SVGEGT. The CDR3 loop spans 13 amino acids. This record comes from a study of CD8 T cells in Susac syndrome. Background on the study: Blood was drawn from patients with Susac syndrome. At that point, they were therapy-naive, on corticosteroids, or on intravenous immunoglobulin alone.

Random hexamers primed reverse transcription of about 0.45 to 1 ug RNA. A multiplex approach, immunoSEQ multiplex PCR, amplified TCR beta CDR3 across 54 Vbeta and 13 Jbeta. TCRdb re-derived calls from the immunoSEQ multiplex PCR reads in MiXCR, one entry per CDR3 protein. Of 95,000 to 150,000 distinct CDR3 sequences detected, roughly 95% appear once; the ten largest clones hold less than 0.15%. This chain joins TRBV6-2 or TRBV6-3 and TRBJ2-7; 10 bases are a match to TRBD1. The sequencing input was CD4+ T cells from PBMCs. The TCR comes from a human donor with Susac syndrome. For the CDR3, the DNA is TGTGCCAGCGGGGGACAGGGGCTGAACGAGCAGTACTTC. Amino acids: CASGGQGLNEQYF.